This T cell receptor (beta chain) comes out of a study of blood T cell repertoires in COVID-19. Study background: Samples representing acute and convalescent COVID-19 were sourced from the United States, Italy and Spain. PBMCs, B-cell-depleted T cells, or T cells were the source of the cDNA or gDNA that made up the material.

Study processing details: Using reference gene primer amplification, nucleated cell counts were estimated. Data came from immunoSEQ multiplex PCR; TCRdb stores just in-frame clones and leaves some out. Clonal size and the V and J genes are those of that table, whereas D and trimming came from the DNA. The repertoire consists of around 62,000 clones, with about 93% occurring once and the leading ten covering about 3%. The CDR3 is 17 residues long. Per germline, CDR1 MNHNS and CDR2 SASEGT. The J segment lost 5 bases and the V segment lost 3 bases, leaving 13 bases of the junction unmatched. The origin of this receptor is a man aged 70 or older with active COVID-19. The sequenced sample consisted of peripheral blood. The chain employs TRBV6-1 and TRBJ2-5, with TRBD1 matching 9 bases. The CDR3 DNA reads as TGTGCCAGCAGTGATTCTGCCGGGACAGGGATTGGGGAGACCCAGTACTTC. This gives the protein CASSDSAGTGIGETQYF.